These 29 T cell receptor beta chains came from one sample sequenced in a study of T cells in Graves' hyperthyroidism and ophthalmopathy. The source material, RNA transcripts, was used to amplify TCR beta CDR3 regions. An initial round of RT-PCR targeting the TCR CDR3 relied on the HTBI primer set. TCRdb called the multiplex PCR reads again in MiXCR, with one record for every CDR3 protein. The profile covers approximately 590,000 distinct CDR3 sequences, with about 15% appearing a single time and roughly 6.6% taken by the ten largest. The sequencing sample was made of blood. The receptors here all came from a woman aged 25-40 years with Graves' hyperthyroidism.

The chain links TRBV15 to TRBJ2-2, with 9 bases that match TRBD1. The germline gives CDR1 LNHNV, CDR2 YYDKDF (reference sequence). J was trimmed by 2 bases and V by 3 bases; bases with no gene match: 7. The CDR3 spans 17 residues. The CDR3 sequence is CATSSLWTGANTGELFF. The CDR3 DNA is TGTGCCACCAGCAGTCTTTGGACAGGGGCAAACACCGGGGAGCTGTTTTTT.

This clonotype has a count of ten or more. This chain uses TRBV20-1 with TRBJ2-7; a possible D gene is TRBD2 (6 bases). The germline V and J ends were trimmed by 5 bases and 2 bases, with 19 bases remaining between them. Looked up from germline, CDR1 is DFQATT and CDR2 is SNEGSKA (reference sequence). The CDR3 sequence is 15 residues long. As DNA, the CDR3 is TGCAGTGCTCAATGTCCCGACGGGAGCCCCTACGAGCAGTACTTC. As protein: CSAQCPDGSPYEQYF.

This clonotype was seen at least ten times. The chain has TRBV30 and TRBJ1-2; no clear D gene. Germline V lookup: CDR1 GTSNPN, CDR2 SVGIG (reference sequence). V lost 3 bases and J lost 4, with 9 bases in between. This CDR3 is built from 12 residues. CDR3 sequence: CAWSGFIYGYTF. CDR3 coding DNA: TGTGCCTGGAGCGGTTTTATCTATGGCTACACCTTC.

This clonotype was recorded once. A much larger clone sits a single nucleotide away, making a read error possible. The J gene is TRBJ1-5, the V gene TRBV28, with 8 bases that match TRBD1. CDR1 and CDR2 (germline): MDHEN, SYDVKM. V lost 2 bases, J lost 2 bases, and 5 bases stayed unmatched. This CDR3 has 16 amino acids. CDR3 residues: CASSLAGGRGNQPQHF. Written as DNA, the CDR3 is TGTGCCAGCAGTTTAGCAGGGGGCAGGGGCAATCAGCCCCAGCATTTT.

Comments on this clonotype: The junction and the germline gene differ at one end; a read error may be behind it. The chain recombines TRBV20-1 with TRBJ2-3; 14 bases are a match to TRBD2. The CDR3 is 15 amino acids. Germline loops: CDR1 DFQATT, CDR2 SNEGSKA (reference sequence). DNA for the CDR3: TGCAGTACTAGGTCGACTAGCGGGAGGGTAGATACGCAGTATTTT. Its translation: CSTRSTSGRVDTQYF.

This clonotype came up many times. This chain links TRBV3-1 with TRBJ1-4, with TRBD1 matching 8 bases. Germline values: CDR1 LGHDT, CDR2 YNNKEL (reference sequence). The CDR3 runs to 15 residues. Trimming took 3 bases from V and 8 from J; bases not matched to a gene: 8. CDR3: CASSHHRGYEEKLFF. The CDR3 DNA sequence: TGTGCCAGCAGCCACCACAGGGGGTACGAAGAAAAACTGTTTTTT. Full variable domain (rest looked up from reference TRBV3-1 and TRBJ1-4): DTAVSQTPKYLVTQMGNDKSIKCEQNLGHDTMYWYKQDSKKFLKIMFSYNNKELIINETVPNRFSPKSPDKAHLNLHINSLELGDSAVYFCASSHHRGYEEKLFFGSGTQLSVL.

This clonotype was counted at least ten times. The chain links TRBV20-1 to TRBJ2-1; 10 positions match TRBD2. The ends lost 0 bases at V and 7 bases at J; junction bases unmatched: 3. CDR3 length: 14 amino acids. Germline V gene data show CDR1 as DFQATT and CDR2 as SNEGSKA (reference sequence). CDR3 region: CSARDGLAVNEQFF. The CDR3 DNA follows: TGCAGTGCTAGAGACGGACTAGCGGTAAATGAGCAGTTCTTC.

This clonotype was seen a few times. The chain combines TRBV28 with TRBJ1-1; a possible D gene is TRBD1 (6 bases). CDR3 size: 17 residues. V lost 5 bases, J lost 0 bases, and 19 bases lay in between. Germline assignment: CDR1 MDHEN and CDR2 SYDVKM. Here the CDR3 DNA reads TGTGCCAGCAGTCCACCGGGGGGGCCTATAATGAACACTGAAGCTTTCTTT. It codes for CASSPPGGPIMNTEAFF.

V usage is TRBV5-1 and J usage is TRBJ1-1, with D tentatively TRBD1 (6 bases). Trimming took off 4 bases at V and 3 bases at J, with 16 bases between the two ends. The CDR3 has 15 amino acids. Germline V gives CDR1 SGHRS, CDR2 YFSETQ. CDR3 nucleotide sequence: TGCGCCAGCAGCGGTACAGGGTTGCAGGACACTGAAGCTTTCTTT. Protein: CASSGTGLQDTEAFF.

This clonotype was counted at least ten times. The chain employs TRBV12-3 or TRBV12-4 and TRBJ2-5, with 10 bases that match TRBD1. Trimming took 5 bases from V and 3 from J; bases not matched to a gene: 3. CDR3 length: 14 amino acids. In DNA, the CDR3 is TGTGCCAGCAGTCCCGGGACAGGGGAAGAGACCCAGTACTTC. This codes for CASSPGTGEETQYF.

This clonotype was observed at least ten times. The J gene is TRBJ2-3, the V gene TRBV20-1, with D tentatively TRBD2 (5 bases). Germline V gives CDR1 DFQATT, CDR2 SNEGSKA (reference sequence). V dropped 2 bases and J dropped 4 bases, with 7 bases sitting between them. The CDR3 length is 12 residues. Here the CDR3 DNA reads TGCAGTGCTAGACTAGCATCAGATACGCAGTATTTT. Translation: CSARLASDTQYF.

DNA of the CDR3: TGTGCCAGCAGCCGTATGACTAGCGGCACAGATACGCAGTATTTT. Translation gives CASSRMTSGTDTQYF. This chain connects TRBV3-1 to TRBJ2-3; 8 nucleotides align to TRBD2. V shed 4 bases, J shed 1 base, and the junction held 4 bases outside the gene matches. Germline CDR1 is LGHDT and CDR2 is YNNKEL (reference sequence). This CDR3 region has 15 residues.

This clonotype was observed many times. This chain connects TRBV7-3 to TRBJ2-1, with D perhaps assigned TRBD1 or TRBD2 (5 bases each). The CDR3 is 15 amino acids. Germline CDR1 SGHTA, CDR2 FQGTGA. Trimming stripped 5 bases from V and 7 bases from J, with 18 bases between. Here the CDR3 reads CASSEGSGRVNEQFF. CDR3 in DNA: TGTGCCAGCAGCGAAGGGTCGGGGCGGGTTAATGAGCAGTTCTTC.

Worth noting for this clonotype: A read error may be the cause here, since a much bigger clone is one base away. This sequence joins TRBV6-1 and TRBJ2-7, with TRBD2 matching over 12 bases. The germline V gene encodes CDR1 MNHNS and CDR2 SASEGT. J lost 6 bases, V lost 5 bases, and 5 bases had no gene match. The CDR3 spans 14 residues. In DNA, the CDR3 is TGTGCCAGCAGTCAGACTAGCGGGAGCTGCGAGCAGTACTTC. The encoded protein is CASSQTSGSCEQYF.

This sequence joins TRBV18 and TRBJ2-3; D remains unclear. Germline-derived CDR1 and CDR2 are KGHSH and LQKENI. CDR3 length equals 16 residues. Trimming took off 2 bases at V and 0 bases at J, with 12 bases between the two ends. CDR3 DNA: TGTGCCAGCTCACCATCATTTAAGGCTAGCACAGATACGCAGTATTTT. This translates into CASSPSFKASTDTQYF.

The CDR3 bases are TGTGCCAGCAGCTCTATCCCGGACAGTGAAGCTTTCTTT. It yields the protein CASSSIPDSEAFF. The chain combines TRBV7-9 with TRBJ1-1, with a tentative D call TRBD1 (6 bases). The CDR3 spans 13 residues. Trimming took off 4 bases at V and 7 bases at J, with 13 bases between the two ends. CDR1 SEHNR and CDR2 FQNEAQ come from the germline V gene (reference sequence).

The chain has TRBV19 and TRBJ2-6; D might be TRBD1 (6 bases). Deletions cut 5 bases from V and 0 bases from J, with 14 bases between. Germline CDR1 and CDR2: LNHDA and SQIVND (reference sequence). This CDR3 region has 17 residues. CDR3 loop: CASSAGTPSSGANVLTF. As DNA, the CDR3 is TGTGCCAGTAGTGCCGGGACACCGAGCTCTGGGGCCAACGTCCTGACTTTC.

The chain links TRBV12-3 or TRBV12-4 to TRBJ2-7; 11 bases are a match to TRBD2. The CDR3 extends over 13 amino acids. Losses at the gene ends were 5 bases for V and 5 bases for J; bases not matched to a gene: 2. DNA of the CDR3: TGTGCCAGCAGTCGACTAGCGGGACACGAGCAGTACTTC. Translation: CASSRLAGHEQYF.

The chain employs TRBV6-1 and TRBJ1-2; TRBD1 might be the D (6 bases). The CDR3 loop spans 14 amino acids. Trimming left V 5 bases short and J 6 bases short, with 16 bases between. Germline CDR1 reads MNHNS; CDR2 reads SASEGT. The CDR3 protein is CASSSTRQDDGYTF. The CDR3 nucleotides read TGTGCCAGCAGTTCGACGAGACAGGACGATGGCTACACCTTC.

The sample holds many counts of this clonotype. The chain combines TRBV28 with TRBJ1-5; D is uncertain. The CDR3 runs 14 residues. The germline gives CDR1 MDHEN, CDR2 SYDVKM. V lost 5 bases and J 3 bases, leaving 11 bases between the germline ends. The CDR3 reads CASSISRPNQPQHF. As DNA, the CDR3 is TGTGCCAGCAGTATTTCAAGGCCCAATCAGCCCCAGCATTTT.

This clonotype was picked up a small number of times. The chain couples TRBV28 to TRBJ2-1; D uncertain. The CDR3 contains 12 residues. The V and J ends lost 1 base and 9 bases respectively, with 7 bases between them. Germline V CDR1 and CDR2: MDHEN, SYDVKM. The CDR3 reads CASSLSAVEQFF. The CDR3 DNA is TGTGCCAGCAGTTTATCCGCCGTTGAGCAGTTCTTC.

Ten or more counts support this clonotype. This sequence joins TRBV5-1 and TRBJ2-1; no clear D gene. Trimming stripped 5 bases from V and 1 base from J, with 19 bases between. Germline-derived CDR1 and CDR2 are SGHRS and YFSETQ. The CDR3 sequence is 17 residues long. CDR3 sequence reads: CASRGSTAGPSYNEQFF. The CDR3 region has the DNA TGCGCCAGCAGGGGCAGTACGGCCGGACCATCCTACAATGAGCAGTTCTTC.

Many counts were recorded for this clonotype. The J gene is TRBJ2-1, the V gene TRBV7-9; 7 nucleotides agree with TRBD2. This CDR3 has 19 amino acids. CDR1 and CDR2 (germline): SEHNR, FQNEAQ (reference sequence). With V trimmed by 3 bases and J by 8 bases, 22 bases remained unmatched. The CDR3 is CASSLRAEASGKTGDEQFF. The CDR3 DNA follows: TGTGCCAGCAGCTTGAGGGCGGAGGCTAGCGGCAAAACTGGGGATGAGCAGTTCTTC.

This clonotype was recorded many times. The rearrangement uses TRBV7-9 and TRBJ1-4; D remains ambiguous. In germline, CDR1 is SEHNR, CDR2 FQNEAQ (reference sequence). Deletions cut 6 bases from V and 5 bases from J, with 4 bases between. CDR3 length: 11 amino acids. The CDR3 DNA reads as TGTGCCAGCAGTCACAATGAAAAACTGTTTTTT. Protein sequence: CASSHNEKLFF.

J is TRBJ1-5 and V is TRBV6-1; a weak D match, TRBD1 (6 bases). The CDR3 is made up of 15 amino acids. Germline V gene lookup returns CDR1 MNHNS and CDR2 SASEGT. V was pared by 10 bases and J by 4 bases, with 20 bases between. For the CDR3, the DNA is TGTGCCACCCTCGGGGGGCGTTCTCTTAATCAGCCCCAGCATTTT. Protein sequence: CATLGGRSLNQPQHF.

The chain links TRBV6-2 or TRBV6-3 to TRBJ1-1; no firm D call. The CDR3 loop spans 13 amino acids. Germline CDR1 is MNHEY and CDR2 is SVGEGT. V lost 4 bases, J lost 3 bases, and 9 bases lay in between. The CDR3 loop reads CASSWEGHTEAFF. CDR3 DNA: TGTGCCAGCAGTTGGGAGGGCCACACTGAAGCTTTCTTT.

In its sample, this clonotype was seen many times. The rearrangement links TRBV28 to TRBJ2-7, with 10 nucleotides matching TRBD2. V lost 3 bases and J lost 5; bases outside the gene matches: 10. Germline CDR1 and CDR2: MDHEN and SYDVKM. This CDR3 is 16 amino acids long. CDR3 sequence: CASSFYLGTSANEQYF. The CDR3 DNA reads TGTGCCAGCAGTTTTTATTTGGGGACTAGCGCTAACGAGCAGTACTTC.

V usage is TRBV7-6 and J usage is TRBJ1-4, with TRBD1 as a possible D gene (5 bases). This CDR3 is 12 amino acids long. Trimming cost V 2 bases and J 8 bases, with 6 bases left between them. Germline V gene lookup returns CDR1 SGHVS and CDR2 FNYEAQ. This CDR3 is CASSLRGEKLFF. CDR3 bases: TGTGCCAGCAGCTTAAGGGGCGAAAAACTGTTTTTT. The full variable domain, rest sourced from reference TRBV7-6 and TRBJ1-4, is GAGVSQSPRYKVTKRGQDVALRCDPISGHVSLYWYRQALGQGPEFLTYFNYEAQQDKSGLPNDRFSAERPEGSISTLTIQRTEQRDSAMYRCASSLRGEKLFFGSGTQLSVL.

This clonotype was found many times. The chain links TRBV3-1 to TRBJ2-3, with TRBD2 matching 7 bases. This CDR3 region has 16 residues. Germline values: CDR1 LGHDT, CDR2 YNNKEL (reference sequence). Trimming at V came to 3 bases and at J to 2 bases, leaving 8 bases not matched to a gene. The CDR3 loop is CASSHAWEGLTDTQYF. The DNA of the CDR3 is TGTGCCAGCAGCCACGCGTGGGAGGGCCTCACAGATACGCAGTATTTT.